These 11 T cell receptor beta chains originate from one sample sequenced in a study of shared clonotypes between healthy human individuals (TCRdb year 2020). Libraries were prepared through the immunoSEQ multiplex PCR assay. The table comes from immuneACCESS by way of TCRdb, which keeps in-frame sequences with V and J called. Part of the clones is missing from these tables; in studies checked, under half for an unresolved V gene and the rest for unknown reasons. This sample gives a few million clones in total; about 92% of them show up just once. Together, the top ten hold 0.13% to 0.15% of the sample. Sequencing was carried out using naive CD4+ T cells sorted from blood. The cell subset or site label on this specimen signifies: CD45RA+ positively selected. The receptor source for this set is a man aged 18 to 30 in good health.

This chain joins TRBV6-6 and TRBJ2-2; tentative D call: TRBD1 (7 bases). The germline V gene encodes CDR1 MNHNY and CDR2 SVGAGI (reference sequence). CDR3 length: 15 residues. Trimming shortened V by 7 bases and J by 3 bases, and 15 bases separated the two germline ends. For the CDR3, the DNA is TGTGCCAGCATTCAGGGGGGACCTCACACCGGGGAGCTGTTTTTT. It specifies CASIQGGPHTGELFF.

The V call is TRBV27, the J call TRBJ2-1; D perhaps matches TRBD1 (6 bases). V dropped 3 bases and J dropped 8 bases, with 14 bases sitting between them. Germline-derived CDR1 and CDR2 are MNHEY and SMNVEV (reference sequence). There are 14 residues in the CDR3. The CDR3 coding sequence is TGTGCCAGCAGTTTGGACAGACCCCACGATGAGCAGTTCTTC. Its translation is CASSLDRPHDEQFF.

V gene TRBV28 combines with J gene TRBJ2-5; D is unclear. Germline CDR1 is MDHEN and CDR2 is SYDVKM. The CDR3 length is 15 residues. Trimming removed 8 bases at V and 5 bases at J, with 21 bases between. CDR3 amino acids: CASSSLALGEETQYF. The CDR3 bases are TGTGCCAGCTCCTCCTTGGCCCTCGGCGAGGAGACCCAGTACTTC.

The CDR3 DNA reads TGTGCCAGCAGTTCGGAACAAGTGAGTGATGAAAAACTGTTTTTT. As protein: CASSSEQVSDEKLFF. This chain uses TRBV7-9 with TRBJ1-4, with unresolved D. Germline assignment: CDR1 SEHNR and CDR2 FQNEAQ (reference sequence). CDR3 length: 15 residues. Trimming pared 6 bases from V and 6 bases from J, leaving 17 bases between. Using reference TRBV7-9 and TRBJ1-4 for the parts outside the CDR3, the full variable domain is DTGVSQNPRHKITKRGQNVTFRCDPISEHNRLYWYRQTLGQGPEFLTYFQNEAQLEKSRLLSDRFSAERPKGSFSTLEIQRTEQGDSAMYLCASSSEQVSDEKLFFGSGTQLSVL.

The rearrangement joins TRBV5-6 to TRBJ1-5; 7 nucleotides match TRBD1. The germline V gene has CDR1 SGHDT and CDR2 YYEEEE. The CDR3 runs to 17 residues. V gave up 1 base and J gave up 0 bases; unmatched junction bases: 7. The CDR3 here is CASSLRQGKCSNQPQHF. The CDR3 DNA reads TGTGCCAGCAGCTTGAGACAGGGAAAATGTAGCAATCAGCCCCAGCATTTT.

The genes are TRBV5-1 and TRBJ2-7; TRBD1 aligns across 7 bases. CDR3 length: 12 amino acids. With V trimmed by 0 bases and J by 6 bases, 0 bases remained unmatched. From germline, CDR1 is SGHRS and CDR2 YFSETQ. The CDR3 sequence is CASSLGDSEQYF. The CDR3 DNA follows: TGCGCCAGCAGCTTGGGGGACAGCGAGCAGTACTTC.

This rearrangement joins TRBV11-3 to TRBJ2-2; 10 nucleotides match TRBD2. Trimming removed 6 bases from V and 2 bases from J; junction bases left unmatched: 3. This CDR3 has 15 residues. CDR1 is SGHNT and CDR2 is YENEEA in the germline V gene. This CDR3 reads CASSASGGNTGELFF. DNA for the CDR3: TGTGCCAGCAGTGCTAGCGGGGGTAACACCGGGGAGCTGTTTTTT.

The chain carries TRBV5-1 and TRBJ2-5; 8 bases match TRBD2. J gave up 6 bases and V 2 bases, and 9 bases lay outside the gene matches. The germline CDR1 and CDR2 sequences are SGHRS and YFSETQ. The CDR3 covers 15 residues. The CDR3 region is CASSLAGEIRQTQYF. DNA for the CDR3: TGCGCCAGCAGCTTAGCGGGAGAGATCAGACAGACCCAGTACTTC.

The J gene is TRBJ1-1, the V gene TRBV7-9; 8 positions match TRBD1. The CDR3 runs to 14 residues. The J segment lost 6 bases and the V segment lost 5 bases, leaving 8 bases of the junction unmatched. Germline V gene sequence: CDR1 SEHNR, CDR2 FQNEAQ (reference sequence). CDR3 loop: CASSRSGTGSEAFF. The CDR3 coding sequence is TGTGCCAGCAGCAGATCCGGGACAGGCTCTGAAGCTTTCTTT.

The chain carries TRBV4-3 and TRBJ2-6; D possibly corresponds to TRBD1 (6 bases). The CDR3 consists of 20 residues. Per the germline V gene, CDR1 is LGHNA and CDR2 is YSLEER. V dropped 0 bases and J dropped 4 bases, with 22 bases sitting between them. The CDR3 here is CASSQDRAGVGWSGANVLTF. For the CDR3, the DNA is TGCGCCAGCAGCCAAGATAGAGCAGGGGTAGGATGGTCCGGGGCCAACGTCCTGACTTTC.

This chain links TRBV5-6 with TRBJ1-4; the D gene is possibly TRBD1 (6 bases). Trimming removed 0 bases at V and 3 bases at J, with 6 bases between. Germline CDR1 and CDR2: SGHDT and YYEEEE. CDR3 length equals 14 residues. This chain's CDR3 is CASSLGTANEKLFF. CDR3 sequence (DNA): TGTGCCAGCAGCTTGGGGACAGCTAATGAAAAACTGTTTTTT. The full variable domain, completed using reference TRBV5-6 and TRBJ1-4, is DAGVTQSPTHLIKTRGQQVTLRCSPKSGHDTVSWYQQALGQGPQFIFQYYEEEERQRGNFPDRFSGHQFPNYSSELNVNALLLGDSALYLCASSLGTANEKLFFGSGTQLSVL.